The 15 T cell receptor beta chains below were found in one sample sequenced in a study of T-cell reconstitution after alpha-beta-depleted transplantation in children. A TCRbeta library incorporating unique molecular identifiers was prepared. TCRdb ran MiXCR on the PCR reads and lists one entry per CDR3 protein. The profile shows approximately 800,000 distinct CDR3 sequences, approximately 15% of them singletons. The material sequenced was PBMCs, mostly from graft donor cells, taken 360 days after TCRalphabeta/CD19-depleted stem cell transplant. Receptors originate from a male patient younger than 18 who had a stem cell transplant for acute lymphoblastic leukemia, so the T cells may come from the graft donor.

This clonotype was recorded a few times. CDR3 loop: CASSVADREGNIQYF. CDR3 nucleotides: TGTGCCAGCAGCGTAGCCGACAGGGAGGGAAACATTCAGTACTTC. The rearrangement links TRBV9 to TRBJ2-4; D may correspond to TRBD1 or TRBD2 (7 bases each). This CDR3 is built from 15 residues. Trimming shortened V by 0 bases and J by 6 bases, and 13 bases separated the two germline ends. Germline V gene sequence: CDR1 SGDLS, CDR2 YYNGEE.

This clonotype was counted many times. J is TRBJ2-1 and V is TRBV19, with 9 bases lining up with TRBD2. CDR3 length equals 16 residues. The V gene end was trimmed by 4 bases and the J gene end by 1 base; junction bases not matched to a gene: 5. Looked up from germline, CDR1 is LNHDA and CDR2 is SQIVND (reference sequence). The CDR3 sequence is CASSTLAGTSYNEQFF. CDR3 coding DNA: TGTGCCAGTAGTACCCTAGCGGGAACATCCTACAATGAGCAGTTCTTC.

This clonotype was counted only a few times. The chain recombines TRBV12-3 or TRBV12-4 with TRBJ2-3, with a weak D call TRBD1 (6 bases). V was shortened by 6 bases and J by 0 bases, with 19 bases between the two germline ends. The CDR3 is 17 amino acids. CDR3 sequence (DNA): TGTGCCAGCAGAGAACTAAAATACAGGGCCAGCACAGATACGCAGTATTTT. This encodes CASRELKYRASTDTQYF.

Notes on this clonotype: A much larger clonotype is one base distant, so this may be a read error. The CDR3 DNA reads TGCGCCAGCAGCCCGCATTCTAGCGGGAGGGAAGAGACCCAGTACTTC. This gives the protein CASSPHSSGREETQYF. The rearrangement uses TRBV5-1 and TRBJ2-5, with TRBD2 identical over 12 bases. Germline V gives CDR1 SGHRS, CDR2 YFSETQ. The CDR3 totals 16 residues. The V segment lost 4 bases and the J segment 3 bases; nucleotides outside the gene matches: 7.

The CDR3 reads CASSFTAGFREQYF. The CDR3 nucleotides are TGTGCCAGCAGTTTCACCGCGGGCTTTCGCGAGCAGTACTTC. The J gene is TRBJ2-7, the V gene TRBV12-3 or TRBV12-4; tentatively, D is TRBD2 (5 bases). V was cut by 3 bases and J by 6 bases, with 15 bases left in between. The CDR3 totals 14 residues.

The V call is TRBV6-2 or TRBV6-3, the J call TRBJ1-1; D is unclear. Trimming took off 10 bases at V and 6 bases at J, with 18 bases between the two ends. There are 13 residues in the CDR3. Germline V gene lookup returns CDR1 MNHEY and CDR2 SVGEGT. CDR3 protein: CATGWPELPEAFF. The CDR3 coding sequence is TGTGCCACCGGGTGGCCCGAACTACCTGAAGCTTTCTTT.

This rearrangement joins TRBV7-9 to TRBJ2-7; 9 bases map to TRBD1. Germline V gene data show CDR1 as SEHNR and CDR2 as FQNEAQ (reference sequence). J lost 6 bases, V lost 4 bases, and 13 bases had no gene match. CDR3 length: 16 amino acids. This CDR3 is CASSSPSRDRVVEQYF. CDR3 DNA sequence: TGTGCCAGCAGCTCTCCCTCTCGGGACAGGGTCGTCGAGCAGTACTTC.

This clonotype has a count of ten or more. The rearrangement uses TRBV5-1 and TRBJ2-7; no clear D gene. Trimming shortened V by 2 bases and J by 2 bases, and 11 bases separated the two germline ends. The germline gives CDR1 SGHRS, CDR2 YFSETQ. The CDR3 is made up of 14 amino acids. In DNA form, the CDR3 reads TGCGCCAGCAGCTTTGGGTCCACTACCTACGAGCAGTACTTC. Encoded protein: CASSFGSTTYEQYF.

This clonotype came up a few times. The genes are TRBV27 and TRBJ1-5; 10 bases fit TRBD1. V shed 5 bases and J 9 bases; nucleotides not matched to a gene: 7. Germline assignment: CDR1 MNHEY and CDR2 SMNVEV (reference sequence). CDR3 size: 14 residues. CDR3 sequence: CASSPGQGLGPQHF. CDR3 in DNA: TGTGCCAGCAGTCCGGGACAGGGGCTAGGGCCCCAGCATTTT.

This clonotype was seen more than once but under ten times. The rearrangement uses TRBV18 and TRBJ1-1, with D tentatively TRBD1 (6 bases). Trimming left V 7 bases short and J 3 bases short, with 6 bases between. The CDR3 is made up of 11 amino acids. Per the germline V gene, CDR1 is KGHSH and CDR2 is LQKENI. The CDR3: CASYRDTEAFF. As DNA, the CDR3 is TGTGCCAGCTACAGGGACACTGAAGCTTTCTTT.

The chain joins TRBV7-8 to TRBJ1-5; TRBD1 aligns across 7 bases. Germline lookup yields CDR1 SGHVS and CDR2 FQNEAQ. The J segment lost 4 bases and the V segment lost 5 bases, leaving 8 bases of the junction unmatched. The CDR3 is 15 residues long. The CDR3 nucleotides read TGTGCCAGCAGCATCCACAGGGGCCGGAATCAGCCCCAGCATTTT. Amino acid sequence: CASSIHRGRNQPQHF.

This rearrangement joins TRBV7-9 to TRBJ2-7; 7 bases are shared with TRBD1. V shed 5 bases and J 2 bases; nucleotides not matched to a gene: 15. CDR1 is SEHNR and CDR2 is FQNEAQ in the germline V gene (reference sequence). The CDR3 sequence is 17 residues long. The CDR3: CASSPRPTGKGAYEQYF. In DNA, the CDR3 is TGTGCCAGCAGCCCTCGCCCGACAGGGAAAGGAGCCTACGAGCAGTACTTC.

This chain uses TRBV27 with TRBJ2-7; D uncertain. Germline V lookup: CDR1 MNHEY, CDR2 SMNVEV (reference sequence). The CDR3 is 13 residues long. V was cut by 9 bases and J by 1 base, with 13 bases left in between. The CDR3 loop reads CASALIGSYEQYF. CDR3 in DNA: TGTGCCAGTGCCCTGATAGGTTCCTACGAGCAGTACTTC.

V is TRBV14 and J is TRBJ2-7; D is unresolved. The CDR3 length is 16 residues. Per germline, CDR1 SGHDN and CDR2 FVKESK. Trimming shortened V by 2 bases and J by 4 bases, and 18 bases separated the two germline ends. The CDR3 loop is CASSQSAAPIAYEQYF. CDR3 coding DNA: TGTGCCAGCAGCCAAAGTGCAGCTCCGATCGCTTACGAGCAGTACTTC.

This clonotype was counted a few times. The chain has TRBV6-5 and TRBJ2-7; 8 bases line up with TRBD1. The CDR3 has 14 residues. The germline CDR1 and CDR2 sequences are MNHEY and SVGAGI. V lost 2 bases, J lost 3 bases, and 3 bases stayed unmatched. The chain's CDR3 is CASSYGTGDYEQYF. CDR3 in DNA: TGTGCCAGCAGTTACGGGACAGGAGACTACGAGCAGTACTTC.